This T cell receptor beta chain was obtained from a study of post-analysis software for immune sequencing data. Study details: Relapsing-remitting, secondary progressive and progressive-relapsing courses of multiple sclerosis were included.

The library was made from cDNA and included unique molecular identifiers. TCRdb re-derived calls from the PCR reads in MiXCR, one entry per CDR3 protein. The sample yields 350,000 to 500,000 distinct CDR3 sequences, approximately 37% seen once. Regarding this clonotype: Its target is unknown.

Study findings and constraints: Roughly 5 TRBV segments (TRBV5-6, TRBV5-1 and TRBV20-1 among them) occurred more frequently in patients than in controls. Analysis by F measure revealed that same-batch samples clustered strongly together. Significantly lower normalized Chao1 diversity was seen in multiple sclerosis patients than in controls.

Germline values: CDR1 LNHNV, CDR2 YYDKDF (reference sequence). V lost 1 base, J lost 6 bases, and 4 bases stayed unmatched. The CDR3 contains 16 residues. What was sequenced was blood. The sequence was obtained from a girl aged 2-10 years with multiple sclerosis. This chain uses TRBV15 with TRBJ1-4; 11 bases are a match to TRBD1. The CDR3 sequence: CATSRGTGGGYEKLFF. For the CDR3, the DNA is TGTGCCACCAGCAGAGGGACAGGGGGCGGTTATGAAAAACTGTTTTTT.